Detailed here is one T cell receptor beta chain. The target antigen is unknown. A multiplex PCR was run with 60 Vbeta primers and 13 Jbeta primers. The method was immunoSEQ multiplex PCR; TCRdb's version includes in-frame clones alone and lacks a portion of them. The data hold about 98,000 clones, with about 80% observed a single time. Germline V lookup: CDR1 MNHEY, CDR2 SVGAGI. Trimming pared 5 bases from V and 2 bases from J, leaving 10 bases between. The CDR3 spans 13 residues. The source of the sample is a study of cytomegalovirus exposure and HLA in healthy donors. General study findings and limits: Analysis performed later showed TCR beta chains linked to HLA being more clonally expanded than equally common others. Earlier findings revealed that most TCR beta V segments proved productive either about 87% or about 30% of the time.

The sample consisted of PBMCs. J is TRBJ2-7 and V is TRBV6-5; D unresolved. This clonotype was sampled from a man aged 60 to 69 in good health and CMV-seropositive. The CDR3 DNA reads TGTGCCAGCAGTAAACCGGTAACCTACGAGCAGTACTTC. It codes for CASSKPVTYEQYF.